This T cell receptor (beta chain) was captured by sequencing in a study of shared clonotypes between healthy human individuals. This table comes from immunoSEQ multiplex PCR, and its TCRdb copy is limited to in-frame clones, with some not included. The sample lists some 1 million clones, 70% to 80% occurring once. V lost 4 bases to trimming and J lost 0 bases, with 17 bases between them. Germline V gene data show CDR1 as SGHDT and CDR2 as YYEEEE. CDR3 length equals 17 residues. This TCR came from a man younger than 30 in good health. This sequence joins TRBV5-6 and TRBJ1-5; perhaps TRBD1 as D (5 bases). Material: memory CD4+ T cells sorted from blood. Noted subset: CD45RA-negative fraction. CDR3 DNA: TGTGCCAGCAGCAAGGAATGGACACCCCTTAGCAATCAGCCCCAGCATTTT. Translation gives CASSKEWTPLSNQPQHF. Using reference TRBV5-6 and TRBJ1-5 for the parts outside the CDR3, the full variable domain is DAGVTQSPTHLIKTRGQQVTLRCSPKSGHDTVSWYQQALGQGPQFIFQYYEEEERQRGNFPDRFSGHQFPNYSSELNVNALLLGDSALYLCASSKEWTPLSNQPQHFGDGTRLSIL.